The TCR beta chain described here comes from a study of regulatory T cells in long-lasting Graves disease. General study findings and limits: Reduced TCR diversity was observed in persistent Graves' patients versus newly diagnosed patients.

Time point: newly diagnosed GD, antithyroid drugs for less than 3 months. Scientists built the TCR library using RNA that was extracted from PBMCs. CDR3-region Arm-PCR and iRepertoire HTBI primers produced the TCR beta libraries. TCRdb re-called the multiplex PCR reads with MiXCR, one entry per CDR3 protein. The profile shows over 350,000 distinct CDR3 sequences, 14% of them singletons. The CDR3 spans 13 residues. The germline V gene encodes CDR1 MGHRA and CDR2 YSYEKL. Trimming left V 1 base short and J 5 bases short, with 7 bases between. The table lists this clonotype with a few counts. What it binds is not known. These same data were also listed under a study on T cells in Graves' hyperthyroidism and ophthalmopathy.

The input for sequencing was peripheral blood mononuclear cells (PBMCs), taken at new diagnosis, from a patient treated with antithyroid drugs. This rearrangement joins TRBV4-1 to TRBJ2-3, with D uncertain. The source of this sequence is a woman aged 50 to 60 with Graves disease. In DNA form, the CDR3 reads TGCGCCAGCAGCCAAGTCGCAGAAGATACGCAGTATTTT. Translated, it gives CASSQVAEDTQYF.